These 16 T cell receptor beta chains came from one sample sequenced in a study of graft-versus-host responses after intestinal transplantation. Sequenced by immunoSEQ multiplex PCR; TCRdb stores in-frame clones only, minus some. The sample shows about 100,000 clones, under 95% of them seen only once. No cognate antigen is known for these TCRs. Sequenced material: unstimulated CD8+ T cells sorted from spleen or lymph node cells, taken before intestinal transplant. These receptors were obtained from a human donor who received an intestinal transplant.

The rearrangement links TRBV5-1 to TRBJ2-7, with TRBD2 matching 9 bases. CDR1 SGHRS and CDR2 YFSETQ come from the germline V gene. The V segment lost 3 bases and the J segment 0 bases; nucleotides outside the gene matches: 7. The CDR3 is 16 amino acids. The CDR3 nucleotides read TGCGCCAGCAGCTGGAGGGTGACTAGCGGCTCCTACGAGCAGTACTTC. Amino acids: CASSWRVTSGSYEQYF.

The rearrangement uses TRBV2 and TRBJ2-2, with D possibly called TRBD1 or TRBD2 (5 bases each). Germline CDR1 SNHLY, CDR2 FYNNEI. Trimming pared 7 bases from V and 4 bases from J, leaving 16 bases between. The CDR3 consists of 15 residues. CDR3 nucleotides: TGTGCCAGCACAAGAGCGGCAGACAGCACCGGGGAGCTGTTTTTT. Protein sequence: CASTRAADSTGELFF. The full variable domain, in which reference TRBV2 and TRBJ2-2 provide the parts outside the CDR3, is EPEVTQTPSHQVTQMGQEVILRCVPISNHLYFYWYRQILGQKVEFLVSFYNNEISEKSEIFDDQFSVERPDGSNFTLKIRSTKLEDSAMYFCASTRAADSTGELFFGEGSRLTVL.

This chain connects TRBV7-9 to TRBJ2-1, with D unclear. CDR3 length: 13 amino acids. Germline V lookup: CDR1 SEHNR, CDR2 FQNEAQ (reference sequence). V gave up 6 bases and J gave up 0 bases, with 6 bases separating them. CDR3 in amino acids: CASRESSYNEQFF. The DNA for the CDR3 is TGTGCCAGCAGGGAGAGCTCCTACAATGAGCAGTTCTTC. Combining the CDR3 with reference TRBV7-9 and TRBJ2-1 gives the whole variable domain DTGVSQNPRHKITKRGQNVTFRCDPISEHNRLYWYRQTLGQGPEFLTYFQNEAQLEKSRLLSDRFSAERPKGSFSTLEIQRTEQGDSAMYLCASRESSYNEQFFGPGTRLTVL.

This chain connects TRBV27 to TRBJ1-1; the match to TRBD1 covers 7 bases. The length of the CDR3 is 14 residues. The V gene's germline CDR1 is MNHEY and CDR2 SMNVEV (reference sequence). With V trimmed by 3 bases and J by 1 base, 2 bases remained unmatched. The CDR3 sequence is CASSFAGGNTEAFF. The CDR3 coding sequence is TGTGCCAGCAGTTTCGCAGGGGGGAACACTGAAGCTTTCTTT.

CDR3 region: CASSKRGSSYNEQFF. In DNA form, the CDR3 reads TGTGCCAGCAGCAAGCGGGGGAGCTCCTACAATGAGCAGTTCTTC. This chain joins TRBV5-4 and TRBJ2-1; TRBD2 matches at 8 bases. Germline-derived CDR1 and CDR2 are SGHNT and YYREEE (reference sequence). The CDR3 loop spans 15 amino acids. The V gene end was trimmed by 4 bases and the J gene end by 0 bases; junction bases not matched to a gene: 3. The full variable domain, its missing parts supplied by reference TRBV5-4 and TRBJ2-1, is ETGVTQSPTHLIKTRGQQVTLRCSSQSGHNTVSWYQQALGQGPQFIFQYYREEENGRGNFPPRFSGLQFPNYSSELNVNALELDDSALYLCASSKRGSSYNEQFFGPGTRLTVL.

In its sample, this clone was seen a few times. The chain joins TRBV6-5 to TRBJ2-1; D unresolved. In germline, CDR1 is MNHEY, CDR2 SVGAGI. Deletions cut 2 bases from V and 0 bases from J, with 8 bases between. The CDR3 length is 15 residues. This CDR3 is CASSYGEGSYNEQFF. The CDR3 DNA reads as TGTGCCAGCAGTTACGGTGAAGGCTCCTACAATGAGCAGTTCTTC.

The J gene is TRBJ2-2, the V gene TRBV2, with D possibly matching TRBD2 (6 bases). CDR3 length: 12 residues. Looked up from germline, CDR1 is SNHLY and CDR2 is FYNNEI. Trimming shortened V by 7 bases and J by 7 bases, and 10 bases separated the two germline ends. The CDR3 nucleotides read TGTGCCAGCAAATCGGGAGTCGGGGAGCTGTTTTTT. Residues: CASKSGVGELFF. The full variable domain, completed using reference TRBV2 and TRBJ2-2, is EPEVTQTPSHQVTQMGQEVILRCVPISNHLYFYWYRQILGQKVEFLVSFYNNEISEKSEIFDDQFSVERPDGSNFTLKIRSTKLEDSAMYFCASKSGVGELFFGEGSRLTVL.

The chain combines TRBV6-1 with TRBJ1-2; no firm D call. Trimming took off 6 bases at V and 0 bases at J, with 14 bases between the two ends. Germline V gene sequence: CDR1 MNHNS, CDR2 SASEGT. The CDR3 is made up of 15 amino acids. The CDR3 region is CASSTSGLANYGYTF. The CDR3 nucleotides read TGTGCCAGCAGCACGTCAGGTTTAGCTAACTATGGCTACACCTTC.

V gene TRBV6-1 combines with J gene TRBJ2-1, with 10 bases identical to TRBD2. Germline CDR1 is MNHNS and CDR2 is SASEGT. After removal of 2 bases from V and 4 bases from J, the junction contained 5 bases not matched to a gene. CDR3 length: 16 residues. CDR3: CASSEWGLAPYNEQFF. CDR3 nucleotides: TGTGCCAGCAGTGAATGGGGACTAGCGCCATACAATGAGCAGTTCTTC.

CDR3 region: CASSPGQGSGYTF. The CDR3 DNA is TGTGCCAGCAGCCCAGGACAGGGCAGTGGCTACACCTTC. The V and J genes are TRBV13 and TRBJ1-2, with 8 bases lining up with TRBD1. The CDR3 length is 13 residues. Germline V gene sequence: CDR1 PRHDT, CDR2 FYEKMQ (reference sequence). Losses at the gene ends were 5 bases for V and 7 bases for J; bases not matched to a gene: 6.

This chain links TRBV2 with TRBJ2-1; possible D gene TRBD1, 6 bases. CDR3 size: 15 residues. Trimming removed 9 bases from V and 1 base from J, with 16 bases in between. The germline gives CDR1 SNHLY, CDR2 FYNNEI. The CDR3 region is CASLDRPLSYNEQFF. The CDR3 bases are TGTGCCAGTCTCGACAGGCCCTTATCCTACAATGAGCAGTTCTTC. The full variable domain, with the rest looked up from reference TRBV2 and TRBJ2-1, is EPEVTQTPSHQVTQMGQEVILRCVPISNHLYFYWYRQILGQKVEFLVSFYNNEISEKSEIFDDQFSVERPDGSNFTLKIRSTKLEDSAMYFCASLDRPLSYNEQFFGPGTRLTVL.

This chain connects TRBV15 to TRBJ2-7, with D unresolved. The CDR3 has 12 residues. Trimming took 0 bases from V and 3 from J, leaving 3 bases between them. Germline values: CDR1 LNHNV, CDR2 YYDKDF (reference sequence). Written as DNA, the CDR3 is TGTGCCACCAGCAGAGATCTCTACGAGCAGTACTTC. Translating it yields CATSRDLYEQYF.

Only one count was recorded for this clone. The chain couples TRBV6-5 to TRBJ2-1; D uncertain. The V end lost 10 bases, the J end lost 0 bases, and 7 bases lay between the germline ends. The CDR3 has 12 amino acids. CDR1 is MNHEY, CDR2 SVGAGI, per germline. This chain's CDR3 is CATTSSYNEQFF. The CDR3 coding sequence is TGTGCCACCACGAGCTCCTACAATGAGCAGTTCTTC.

This chain connects TRBV4-1 to TRBJ2-3; TRBD2 agrees at 8 bases. The CDR3 spans 17 residues. In germline, CDR1 is MGHRA, CDR2 YSYEKL. After removal of 2 bases from V and 8 bases from J, the junction contained 15 bases not matched to a gene. In nucleotides, the CDR3 is TGCGCCAGCAGCCAATTTGTTTTGCGGGAGGAAGGGCTTACGCAGTATTTT. Residues: CASSQFVLREEGLTQYF.

The chain has TRBV27 and TRBJ2-3; 9 bases line up with TRBD2. Losses at the gene ends were 8 bases for V and 4 bases for J; bases not matched to a gene: 13. The CDR3 is made up of 16 amino acids. Germline-derived CDR1 and CDR2 are MNHEY and SMNVEV (reference sequence). This chain's CDR3 is CASSTAGVAGADTQYF. The CDR3 bases are TGTGCCAGCTCCACCGCGGGGGTAGCGGGAGCAGATACGCAGTATTTT.

The chain recombines TRBV7-6 with TRBJ2-7; D might be TRBD1 (7 bases). Trimming took off 5 bases at V and 4 bases at J, with 9 bases between the two ends. Germline V gene sequence: CDR1 SGHVS, CDR2 FNYEAQ. The CDR3 loop spans 12 amino acids. The CDR3 loop reads CASSPGGYEQYF. The DNA for the CDR3 is TGTGCCAGCAGCCCAGGGGGGTACGAGCAGTACTTC.